The 27 T cell receptor beta chains below all came from one sample that was sequenced in a study of blood T cell repertoires in COVID-19. TCRdb's copy holds only in-frame clones and misses some; the assay was immunoSEQ multiplex PCR. The profile shows nearly 350,000 clones, 88% of them singletons. The material sequenced was peripheral blood. Source of these receptors: an older woman with COVID-19, enrolled during active disease.

The V gene is TRBV20-1, the J gene TRBJ1-6; TRBD1 matches 8 bases. V lost 3 bases, J lost 8 bases, and 6 bases stayed unmatched. CDR3 length: 14 residues. From germline, CDR1 is DFQATT and CDR2 SNEGSKA (reference sequence). CDR3 in DNA: TGCAGTGCTAGTAGACAGGGGCCGGATTCACCCCTCCACTTT. This encodes CSASRQGPDSPLHF.

This clone appeared once. V is TRBV28 and J is TRBJ2-7; 9 bases fit TRBD2. Germline CDR1 reads MDHEN; CDR2 reads SYDVKM. This CDR3 spans 13 amino acids. The trim removed 8 bases at V and 4 bases at J, leaving 6 bases unmatched. This CDR3 is CASHSGGIYEQYF. The CDR3 DNA reads as TGTGCCAGCCATAGCGGGGGCATTTACGAGCAGTACTTC.

The CDR3 coding sequence is TGTGCCAGCAGTCTGACGCGGATTATCTCCTACGAGCAGTACTTC. This gives the protein CASSLTRIISYEQYF. This sequence joins TRBV28 and TRBJ2-7; no clear D. V was clipped by 5 bases and J by 0 bases, with 14 bases between them. The CDR3 length is 15 residues. CDR1 and CDR2 (germline): MDHEN, SYDVKM.

The CDR3 region has the DNA TGTGCCAGCTCCGAGTCCGGGTGGATACGATACGAGCAGTACTTC. Its protein is CASSESGWIRYEQYF. V is TRBV27 and J is TRBJ2-7; D unclear. V lost 8 bases and J lost 4, with 21 bases in between. Germline loops: CDR1 MNHEY, CDR2 SMNVEV (reference sequence). This CDR3 has 15 residues.

This clone was seen a handful of times. The J gene is TRBJ2-2, the V gene TRBV18; D is perhaps TRBD1 (6 bases). The germline V gene encodes CDR1 KGHSH and CDR2 LQKENI. This CDR3 has 17 amino acids. The germline V and J ends were trimmed by 3 bases and 6 bases, with 20 bases remaining between them. Written as DNA, the CDR3 is TGTGCCAGCTCACCGACCCTGTACCAGGGGACGGCCGGGGAGCTGTTTTTT. Translating it yields CASSPTLYQGTAGELFF. Full variable domain (rest looked up from reference TRBV18 and TRBJ2-2): NAGVMQNPRHLVRRRGQEARLRCSPMKGHSHVYWYRQLPEEGLKFMVYLQKENIIDESGMPKERFSAEFPKEGPSILRIQQVVRGDSAAYFCASSPTLYQGTAGELFFGEGSRLTVL.

J is TRBJ2-3 and V is TRBV11-1; no definite D call. V was clipped by 0 bases and J by 3 bases, with 4 bases between them. Germline CDR1 is SGHAT and CDR2 is FQDESV (reference sequence). The CDR3 is 13 residues long. CDR3 sequence reads: CASSLALTDTQYF. The DNA of the CDR3 is TGTGCCAGCAGCTTAGCACTGACAGATACGCAGTATTTT.

The genes are TRBV20-1 and TRBJ2-2; TRBD1 aligns across 8 bases. This CDR3 region has 15 residues. Germline lookup yields CDR1 DFQATT and CDR2 SNEGSKA (reference sequence). Unmatched junction bases numbered 3, after V lost 3 bases and J lost 0 bases. The CDR3 here is CSASRGQANTGELFF. The CDR3 bases are TGCAGTGCTAGTAGGGGACAGGCGAACACCGGGGAGCTGTTTTTT.

The gene calls are TRBV1 and TRBJ1-4; the D call TRBD1 from the table was never checked on the DNA. TRBV1 counts as a pseudogene. The CDR3 extends over 18 amino acids. As DNA, the CDR3 is TGCACCAGCAGCCAAGAATCCCGACAGGGAGCAACTAATGAAAAACTGTTTTTT. The encoded protein is CTSSQESRQGATNEKLFF.

This sequence joins TRBV6-5 and TRBJ1-2; TRBD1 aligns across 9 bases. Germline V gene lookup returns CDR1 MNHEY and CDR2 SVGAGI. V lost 5 bases, J lost 5 bases, and 9 bases stayed unmatched. CDR3 length: 15 residues. CDR3 sequence (DNA): TGTGCCAGCAGTCCTCCGGGACAGGGCCGTTATGGCTACACCTTC. Amino acid sequence: CASSPPGQGRYGYTF.

The rearrangement joins TRBV27 to TRBJ1-2; D is undetermined. Germline CDR1 MNHEY, CDR2 SMNVEV (reference sequence). The CDR3 consists of 14 residues. The V and J ends lost 5 bases and 2 bases respectively, with 12 bases between them. The CDR3 DNA reads as TGTGCCAGCAGTCTTTATCCGGAGAACTATGGCTACACCTTC. Its translation is CASSLYPENYGYTF.

J is TRBJ1-3 and V is TRBV14, with 8 nucleotides matching TRBD1. V trimming: 5 bases; J trimming: 2 bases; junction bases outside the gene matches: 2. Germline V lookup: CDR1 SGHDN, CDR2 FVKESK. The CDR3 runs to 14 residues. The CDR3 loop reads CASSLTGAGNTIYF. In nucleotides, the CDR3 is TGTGCCAGCAGCTTGACAGGGGCTGGAAACACCATATATTTT.

The chain is built from TRBV7-3 and TRBJ2-7; 12 positions agree with TRBD1. The length of the CDR3 is 14 residues. Germline V gives CDR1 SGHTA, CDR2 FQGTGA. The V and J ends lost 3 bases and 6 bases, in that order; junction bases with no gene match: 3. CDR3 region: CASSFSGQGAEQYF. CDR3 in DNA: TGTGCCAGCAGCTTCTCGGGACAGGGGGCCGAGCAGTACTTC.

V gene TRBV5-1 combines with J gene TRBJ2-1; 7 bases align to TRBD1. Germline CDR1 SGHRS, CDR2 YFSETQ. Unmatched junction bases numbered 8, after V lost 4 bases and J lost 4 bases. This CDR3 is built from 15 residues. The CDR3 nucleotides are TGCGCCAGCAGCGCCGACAGGGTGCCTTACAATGAGCAGTTCTTC. The encoded protein is CASSADRVPYNEQFF.

The rearrangement joins TRBV14 to TRBJ2-2; D gene ambiguous. The V and J ends lost 3 bases and 7 bases respectively, with 9 bases between them. This CDR3 has 13 residues. Per germline, CDR1 SGHDN and CDR2 FVKESK. CDR3 sequence reads: CASSQAHYGELFF. DNA for the CDR3: TGTGCCAGCAGCCAGGCACACTACGGGGAGCTGTTTTTT.

As regards this clone: At one end, the junction sequence differs from germline, possibly due to a read error. The CDR3 protein is CASNEALAGYFTDTQYF. The CDR3 coding sequence is TGTGCCAGCAATGAAGCACTAGCGGGCTACTTCACAGATACGCAGTATTTT. The rearrangement links TRBV2 to TRBJ2-3; 9 bases are a match to TRBD2. The CDR3 length is 17 residues. Per germline, CDR1 SNHLY and CDR2 FYNNEI.

This sequence joins TRBV12-5 and TRBJ1-4; 11 nucleotides match TRBD1. The length of the CDR3 is 14 residues. The V segment lost 5 bases and the J segment 6 bases; nucleotides outside the gene matches: 2. Germline V CDR1 and CDR2: LGHNT, FRNRAP. CDR3: CASGEGQGDEKLFF. The CDR3 region has the DNA TGTGCTAGTGGTGAGGGACAGGGGGATGAAAAACTGTTTTTT.

The chain combines TRBV2 with TRBJ2-5; 8 positions agree with TRBD2. V trimming: 5 bases; J trimming: 5 bases; junction bases outside the gene matches: 10. Germline-derived CDR1 and CDR2 are SNHLY and FYNNEI. The CDR3 sequence is 15 residues long. This CDR3 reads CASSSTGGPLETQYF. In nucleotides, the CDR3 is TGTGCCAGCAGTAGCACGGGGGGGCCCCTCGAGACCCAGTACTTC.

The chain couples TRBV9 to TRBJ2-5; TRBD2 agrees at 14 bases. Germline V gene sequence: CDR1 SGDLS, CDR2 YYNGEE. The CDR3 runs to 18 residues. V lost 1 base, J lost 2 bases, and 7 bases stayed unmatched. CDR3 DNA sequence: TGTGCCAGCAGCGTATCCGGACTAGCGGGGGGAGAACAAGAGACCCAGTACTTC. It translates to CASSVSGLAGGEQETQYF.

This clone was picked up one time. The chain uses TRBV10-3 and TRBJ1-4; 7 nucleotides line up with TRBD1. V lost 10 bases to trimming and J lost 8 bases; unmatched junction nucleotides: 7. This CDR3 is 12 amino acids long. The germline CDR1 and CDR2 sequences are ENHRY and SYGVKD. The CDR3 DNA reads as TGTGCCAGCCGACAGGGTAACGAAAAACTGTTTTTT. Residues: CASRQGNEKLFF.

The chain recombines TRBV2 with TRBJ1-1; tentatively, D is TRBD1 (5 bases). Germline V gene lookup returns CDR1 SNHLY and CDR2 FYNNEI. The CDR3 sequence is 14 residues long. The V and J ends lost 4 bases and 1 base respectively, with 10 bases between them. CDR3 coding DNA: TGTGCCAGCAGTGTTGGGGGGGGGAACACTGAAGCTTTCTTT. Translated, it gives CASSVGGGNTEAFF. Supplemented by reference TRBV2 and TRBJ1-1, the full variable domain reads EPEVTQTPSHQVTQMGQEVILRCVPISNHLYFYWYRQILGQKVEFLVSFYNNEISEKSEIFDDQFSVERPDGSNFTLKIRSTKLEDSAMYFCASSVGGGNTEAFFGQGTRLTVV.

The count of this clone is one. V gene TRBV7-2 combines with J gene TRBJ1-2; TRBD1 might be the D (5 bases). Germline V gene sequence: CDR1 SGHTA, CDR2 FQGNSA. Trimming removed 0 bases at V and 4 bases at J, with 12 bases between. This CDR3 spans 15 amino acids. The CDR3 coding sequence is TGTGCCAGCAGCTTAGCGAGGTACAGGCTCTATGGCTACACCTTC. This gives the protein CASSLARYRLYGYTF.

This clone was counted between two and nine times. The chain combines TRBV7-2 with TRBJ1-3, with 7 nucleotides matching TRBD1. V shed 4 bases, J shed 4 bases, and the junction held 10 bases outside the gene matches. Germline CDR1 and CDR2: SGHTA and FQGNSA. The CDR3 spans 16 residues. CDR3: CASSSLDRVGGNTIYF. In DNA, the CDR3 is TGTGCCAGCAGCTCTTTAGACAGGGTGGGAGGAAACACCATATATTTT.

The chain links TRBV7-9 to TRBJ2-7; 11 bases are a match to TRBD2. V shed 5 bases and J 9 bases; nucleotides not matched to a gene: 3. Germline V CDR1 and CDR2: SEHNR, FQNEAQ (reference sequence). This CDR3 contains 12 residues. CDR3 region: CASSSSGGVQYF. The DNA of the CDR3 is TGTGCCAGCAGCAGTAGCGGGGGGGTGCAGTACTTC.

The chain is built from TRBV10-1 and TRBJ1-1, with a possible D match to TRBD1 (6 bases). CDR1 WNHNN and CDR2 SYGVQD come from the germline V gene (reference sequence). This CDR3 has 12 residues. The CDR3 protein is CAGGRMNTEAFF. CDR3 nucleotide sequence: TGCGCAGGGGGACGGATGAACACTGAAGCTTTCTTT.

The chain combines TRBV6-5 with TRBJ2-7, with D perhaps TRBD1 (6 bases). The CDR3 sequence is 15 residues long. V was trimmed by 5 bases and J by 0 bases, leaving 14 bases between them. CDR1 is MNHEY, CDR2 SVGAGI, per germline. The CDR3 region is CASSRQGLGSYEQYF. The CDR3 region has the DNA TGTGCCAGCAGTCGGCAGGGGTTAGGCTCCTACGAGCAGTACTTC.

The sample holds a few counts of this clone. The CDR3 here is CASSFRDRVDNEQFF. Here the CDR3 DNA reads TGTGCCAGCAGCTTCCGGGACAGGGTCGACAATGAGCAGTTCTTC. The rearrangement uses TRBV5-6 and TRBJ2-1; TRBD1 matches 9 bases. V was clipped by 2 bases and J by 5 bases; unmatched bases: 5. CDR3 length: 15 residues. Per the germline V gene, CDR1 is SGHDT and CDR2 is YYEEEE.

The chain joins TRBV24-1 to TRBJ1-1; tentative D call: TRBD1 (6 bases). The CDR3 has 15 residues. Germline V gene lookup returns CDR1 KGHDR and CDR2 SFDVKD. Trimming stripped 7 bases from V and 4 bases from J, with 18 bases between. The CDR3 protein is CATSVTRGAGTEAFF. The CDR3 DNA reads TGTGCCACCAGCGTTACCCGGGGGGCAGGCACTGAAGCTTTCTTT.